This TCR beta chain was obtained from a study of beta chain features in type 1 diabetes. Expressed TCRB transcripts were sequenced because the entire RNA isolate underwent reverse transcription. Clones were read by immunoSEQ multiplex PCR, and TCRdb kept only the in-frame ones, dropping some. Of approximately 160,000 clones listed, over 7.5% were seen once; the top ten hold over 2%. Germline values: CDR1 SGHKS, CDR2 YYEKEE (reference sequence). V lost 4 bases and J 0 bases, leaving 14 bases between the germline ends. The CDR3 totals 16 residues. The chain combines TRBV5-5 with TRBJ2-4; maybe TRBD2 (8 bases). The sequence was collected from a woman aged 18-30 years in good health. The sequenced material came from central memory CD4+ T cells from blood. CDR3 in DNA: TGTGCCAGCAGCCCAGCGGGGGACAGAGCCAAAAACATTCAGTACTTC. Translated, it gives CASSPAGDRAKNIQYF.